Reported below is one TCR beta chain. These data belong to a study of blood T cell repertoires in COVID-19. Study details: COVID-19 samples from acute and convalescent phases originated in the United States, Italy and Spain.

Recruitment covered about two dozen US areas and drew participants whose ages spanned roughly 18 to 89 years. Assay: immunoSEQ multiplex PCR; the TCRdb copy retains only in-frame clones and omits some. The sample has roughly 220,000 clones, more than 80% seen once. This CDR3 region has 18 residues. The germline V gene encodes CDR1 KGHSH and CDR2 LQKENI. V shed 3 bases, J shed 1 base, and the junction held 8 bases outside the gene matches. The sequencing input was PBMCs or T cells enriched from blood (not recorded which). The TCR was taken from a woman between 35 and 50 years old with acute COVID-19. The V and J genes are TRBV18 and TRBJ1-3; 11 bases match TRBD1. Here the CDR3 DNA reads TGTGCCAGCTCACCCCGGGACGGGACAGGGGGTTCTGGAAACACCATATATTTT. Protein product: CASSPRDGTGGSGNTIYF.